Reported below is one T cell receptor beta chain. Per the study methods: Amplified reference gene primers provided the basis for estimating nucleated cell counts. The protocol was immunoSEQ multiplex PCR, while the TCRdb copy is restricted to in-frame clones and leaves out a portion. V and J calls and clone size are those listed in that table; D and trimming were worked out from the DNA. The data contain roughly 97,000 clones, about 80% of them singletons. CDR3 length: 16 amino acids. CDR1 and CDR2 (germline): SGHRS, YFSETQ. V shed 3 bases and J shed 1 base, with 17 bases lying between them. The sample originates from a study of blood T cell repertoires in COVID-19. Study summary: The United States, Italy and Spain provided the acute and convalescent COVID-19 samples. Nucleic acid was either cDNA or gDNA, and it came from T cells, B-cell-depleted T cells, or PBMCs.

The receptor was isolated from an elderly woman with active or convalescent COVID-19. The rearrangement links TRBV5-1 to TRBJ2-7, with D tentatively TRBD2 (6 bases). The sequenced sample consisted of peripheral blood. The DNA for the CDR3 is TGCGCCAGCAGCTCCTTTGTACCTAGCGATTCCTACGAGCAGTACTTC. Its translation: CASSSFVPSDSYEQYF. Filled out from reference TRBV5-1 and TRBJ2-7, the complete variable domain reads KAGVTQTPRYLIKTRGQQVTLSCSPISGHRSVSWYQQTPGQGLQFLFEYFSETQRNKGNFPGRFSGRQFSNSRSEMNVSTLELGDSALYLCASSSFVPSDSYEQYFGPGTRLTVT.